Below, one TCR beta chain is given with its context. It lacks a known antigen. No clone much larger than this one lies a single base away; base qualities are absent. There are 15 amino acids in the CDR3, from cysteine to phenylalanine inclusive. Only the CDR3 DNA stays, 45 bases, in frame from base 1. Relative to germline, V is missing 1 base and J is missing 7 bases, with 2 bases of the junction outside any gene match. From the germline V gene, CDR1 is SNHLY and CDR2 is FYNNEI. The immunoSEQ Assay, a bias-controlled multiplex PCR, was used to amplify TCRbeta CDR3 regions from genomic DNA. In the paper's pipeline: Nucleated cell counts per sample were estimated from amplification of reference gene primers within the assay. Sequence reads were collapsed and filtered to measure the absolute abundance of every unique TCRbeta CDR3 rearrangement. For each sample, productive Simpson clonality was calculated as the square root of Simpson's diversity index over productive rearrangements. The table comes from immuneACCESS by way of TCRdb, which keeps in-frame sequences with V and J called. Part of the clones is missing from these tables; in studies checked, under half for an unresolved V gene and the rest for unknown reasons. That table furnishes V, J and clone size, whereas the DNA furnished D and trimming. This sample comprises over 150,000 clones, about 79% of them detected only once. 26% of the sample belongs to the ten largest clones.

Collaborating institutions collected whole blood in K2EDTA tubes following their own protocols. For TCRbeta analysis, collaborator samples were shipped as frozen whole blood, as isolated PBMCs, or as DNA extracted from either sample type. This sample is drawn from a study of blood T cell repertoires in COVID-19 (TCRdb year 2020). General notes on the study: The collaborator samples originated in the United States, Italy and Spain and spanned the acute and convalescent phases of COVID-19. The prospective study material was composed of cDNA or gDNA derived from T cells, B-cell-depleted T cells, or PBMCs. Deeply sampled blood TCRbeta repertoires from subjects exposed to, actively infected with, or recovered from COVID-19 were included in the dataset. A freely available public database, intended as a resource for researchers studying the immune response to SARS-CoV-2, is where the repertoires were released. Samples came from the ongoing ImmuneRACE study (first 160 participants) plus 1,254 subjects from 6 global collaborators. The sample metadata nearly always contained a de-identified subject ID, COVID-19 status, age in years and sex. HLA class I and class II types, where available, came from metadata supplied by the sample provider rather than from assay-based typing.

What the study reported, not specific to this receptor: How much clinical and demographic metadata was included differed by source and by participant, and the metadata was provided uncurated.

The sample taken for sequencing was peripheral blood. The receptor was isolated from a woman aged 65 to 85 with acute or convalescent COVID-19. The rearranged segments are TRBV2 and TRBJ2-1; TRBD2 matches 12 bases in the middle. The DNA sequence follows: TGTGCCAGCAGTGAAGGACTAGCGGGGGTGAATGAGCAGTTCTTC. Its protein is CASSEGLAGVNEQFF.